Listed below are T cell receptor beta chains from one sample, sequenced in a study of cytomegalovirus exposure and HLA in healthy donors. Repertoires were generated with immunoSEQ multiplex PCR, while TCRdb's copy carries only in-frame clones and drops some. The sample yields 120,000 to 150,000 clones, roughly 76% seen once. Sequencing used PBMCs. The receptors derive from a man younger than 30 in good health and CMV-seronegative. The CDR3 runs from the conserved cysteine through the conserved F or W. The D gene is left open where the match is weak. Clone size is not always given. Where it is, it says once, few, many or a class for expanded clones.

d_gene	v_gene	j_gene	abundance	CDR3nt	CDR3aa
TRBD2	TRBV7-3	TRBJ2-7	-	TGTGCCAGCAGCTTTACGGGAGGGCCTAGTTACGAGCAGTACTTC	CASSFTGGPSYEQYF
TRBD2	TRBV5-1	TRBJ2-7	few	TGCGCCAGCAGCTCAGGTACTAGCGGGAGTCCGACCTACGAGCAGTACTTC	CASSSGTSGSPTYEQYF
-	TRBV6-6	TRBJ2-7	-	TGTGCCAGCAGTTACAGGCAGGGTCTATCCTACGAGCAGTACTTC	CASSYRQGLSYEQYF
-	TRBV28	TRBJ1-6	-	TGTGCCAGCAGTTCGTACCGGGACGGAGGGAGCTCCTATAATTCACCCCTCCACTTT	CASSSYRDGGSSYNSPLHF
TRBD2	TRBV18	TRBJ2-5	-	TGTGCCAGCTCACCCCTAGCGGAAGAGACCCAGTACTTC	CASSPLAEETQYF
TRBD2	TRBV4-1	TRBJ2-1	-	TGCGCCAGCAGCCAAGGCCAGCGGGGGGGCCGTCTTTCCTACAATGAGCAGTTCTTC	CASSQGQRGGRLSYNEQFF
-	TRBV21-1	TRBJ1-2	-	TGTGCCAGCGAACAGGGGAGCTATGGCTACACCTTC	CASEQGSYGYTF
-	TRBV19	TRBJ2-7	-	TGTGCCAGTAGTAGGGCAGAGTGGCTGTACGAGCAGTACTTC	CASSRAEWLYEQYF
-	TRBV2	TRBJ1-4	-	TGTGCCAGCAGCTGGACTCCACAAAAACTGTTTTTT	CASSWTPQKLFF
TRBD2	TRBV4-1	TRBJ2-1	-	TGCGCCAGCAGCCTTCTCGGGACTAGTTTACGTTTGGGTGAGCAGTTCTTC	CASSLLGTSLRLGEQFF
-	TRBV18	TRBJ2-1	-	TGTGCCAGCTCACACCCGGAAGCGGACTACAATGAGCAGTTCTTC	CASSHPEADYNEQFF
TRBD1	TRBV11-2	TRBJ2-7	-	TGTGCCAGCAGCCCACTTATGTCGAGGGGGCCCTACGAGCAGTACTTC	CASSPLMSRGPYEQYF
TRBD2	TRBV4-1	TRBJ2-7	-	TGCGCCAGCAGCCAAGCGCTAGCGGATACCTACGAGCAGTACTTC	CASSQALADTYEQYF
-	TRBV6-6	TRBJ2-1	-	TGTGCCAGCAGTTACAAAGCGACAGGTTACAATGAGCAGTTCTTC	CASSYKATGYNEQFF
TRBD2	TRBV6-1	TRBJ2-3	-	TGTGCCAGCAGTGAAGAGGGACTAGCGGGGGTAGATACGCAGTATTTT	CASSEEGLAGVDTQYF
-	TRBV7-9	TRBJ1-1	-	TGTGCCAGCATAGACACAGCAGCGAACACTGAAGCTTTCTTT	CASIDTAANTEAFF
-	TRBV19	TRBJ2-7	-	TGTGCCAGTTTACAGGGAAACGAGCAGTACTTC	CASLQGNEQYF
TRBD1	TRBV19	TRBJ2-3	-	TGTGCCAGTAGTATGGCCGGGACAGGGCTCACAGATACGCAGTATTTT	CASSMAGTGLTDTQYF
-	TRBV5-6	TRBJ2-7	-	TGTGCCAGCAGCTTGTGGGCTAGCAGTAACTACGAGCAGTACTTC	CASSLWASSNYEQYF
TRBD2	TRBV5-8	TRBJ2-1	-	TGTGCCAGTAGGGCCCGAAGCGGGGGGCGGGATGAGCAGTTCTTC	CASRARSGGRDEQFF
TRBD1	TRBV9	TRBJ1-1	-	TGTGCCAGCAGCCCTACCGGGACAGGGGAAGAAGCTTTCTTT	CASSPTGTGEEAFF
-	TRBV6-1	TRBJ1-1	few	TGTGCCAGCAGTGACCCCGGCAGGGTGGGCACTGAAGCTTTCTTT	CASSDPGRVGTEAFF
-	TRBV12-5	TRBJ1-2	-	TGTGCTAGTGGTTTGGTAAACGCGGTGGGGCAACAAAGAGGTGGCTACACCTTC	CASGLVNAVGQQRGGYTF
-	TRBV28	TRBJ2-7	-	TGTGCCAGCAGCCCAATGGGCGGAGGACACGAGCAGTACTTC	CASSPMGGGHEQYF
-	TRBV19	TRBJ1-4	-	TGTGCCAGTAGGGGGGACAAGTATGAAAAACTGTTTTTT	CASRGDKYEKLFF
TRBD1	TRBV13	TRBJ2-3	once	TGTGCCAGCAGCTCCGAGGACAGGGGGAATACGCAGTATTTT	CASSSEDRGNTQYF
TRBD1	TRBV6-1	TRBJ2-7	-	TGTGCCAGCAGTGAACGAGAGGCAGGGGGCGTCGGGCAGTACTTC	CASSEREAGGVGQYF
TRBD1	TRBV18	TRBJ2-7	-	TGTGCCAGCTCCCCGGGACAGGGATTCTCCTACGAGCAGTACTTC	CASSPGQGFSYEQYF
-	TRBV7-2	TRBJ2-6	-	TGTGCCAGCAGCGTTACCTCAGGATCTGGGGCCAACGTCCTGACTTTC	CASSVTSGSGANVLTF
-	TRBV6-5	TRBJ1-5	-	TGTGCCAGCAGCCGGCAGGTTGGGCAGCCCCAGCATTTT	CASSRQVGQPQHF
TRBD2	TRBV7-2	TRBJ2-1	-	TGTGCCAGCTTTCTGGGCGGGGGGGCCAGTATAGATGAGCAGTTCTTC	CASFLGGGASIDEQFF
TRBD2	TRBV7-6	TRBJ2-2	-	TGTGCCAGCAGCTTAGGTTACGGGAGGATAACCGGGGAGCTGTTTTTT	CASSLGYGRITGELFF
TRBD1	TRBV2	TRBJ1-2	-	TGTGCCAGACAGGGACAGGGGCTGGTCTATGGCTACACCTTC	CARQGQGLVYGYTF
-	TRBV19	TRBJ1-5	-	TGTGCCAGTAGTATAGGGACCCGGGGTAGCAATCAGCCCCAGCATTTT	CASSIGTRGSNQPQHF
-	TRBV21-1	TRBJ2-3	-	TGTGCCAGCAGCAAAGAGACGGGACAGAAACCCACAGATACGCAGTATTTT	CASSKETGQKPTDTQYF
TRBD1	TRBV7-9	TRBJ2-3	-	TGTGCCAGCAGCTCTCCGGGACAGGGAAGAGATACGCAGTATTTT	CASSSPGQGRDTQYF
-	TRBV7-9	TRBJ1-4	-	TGTGCCAGCAGCTTCTCGCCGGGAGCAACTAATGAAAAACTGTTTTTT	CASSFSPGATNEKLFF
TRBD1	TRBV5-1	TRBJ2-7	-	TGCGCCAGCAGCTTGGGACAGGGCCCCGGCGAGCAGTACTTC	CASSLGQGPGEQYF
TRBD1	TRBV30	TRBJ1-5	few	TGTGCCTGGAGGGCTGGACAGGGTGGGGATCAGCCCCAGCATTTT	CAWRAGQGGDQPQHF
-	TRBV6-6	TRBJ1-2	-	TGTGCCAGCAGTTACGACTCGTCCTATGGCTACACCTTC	CASSYDSSYGYTF
-	TRBV6-5	TRBJ2-7	-	TGTGCCAGCAGTCCCGACGGGGGCTCCTACGAGCAGTACTTC	CASSPDGGSYEQYF
TRBD2	TRBV30	TRBJ2-1	-	TGTGCCTGGAGGCTAGCGGGAGGCAATGAGCGGTTCTTC	CAWRLAGGNERFF
-	TRBV11-2	TRBJ2-7	few	TGTGCCAGCAGCCCCATTGGAGGCGAGCAGTACTTC	CASSPIGGEQYF
-	TRBV6-5	TRBJ2-4	-	TGTGCCAGCAGTTCACAGGGTTGGCGTTACATTCAGTACTTC	CASSSQGWRYIQYF
-	TRBV7-9	TRBJ1-1	-	TGTGCCAGCAGCAGCAAGGGGGCTGAAGCTTTCTTT	CASSSKGAEAFF
TRBD2	TRBV6-5	TRBJ2-2	-	TGTGCCAGCAGACTCGGACTAGCGGTCACCGGGGAGCTGTTTTTT	CASRLGLAVTGELFF